These 4 T cell receptor beta chains were sequenced from one sample in a study of cytomegalovirus exposure and HLA in healthy donors. Primers for the PCR totalled 60 Vbeta and 13 Jbeta. Here immunoSEQ multiplex PCR was the method, and the copy in TCRdb shows in-frame clones only, minus some. The table lists approximately 170,000 clones, about 82% of them singletons. Sequencing input: PBMCs. These receptors were collected from a female donor in good health and CMV-seronegative.

J is TRBJ2-5 and V is TRBV5-1; 7 bases agree with TRBD2. V was pared by 5 bases and J by 1 base, with 8 bases of the junction left unmatched. Looked up from germline, CDR1 is SGHRS and CDR2 is YFSETQ. The CDR3 length is 15 residues. The CDR3 sequence: CASRVTPGGQETQYF. CDR3 sequence (DNA): TGCGCCAGCAGAGTCACCCCGGGAGGCCAAGAGACCCAGTACTTC. Full variable domain (outside the CDR3, taken from reference TRBV5-1 and TRBJ2-5): KAGVTQTPRYLIKTRGQQVTLSCSPISGHRSVSWYQQTPGQGLQFLFEYFSETQRNKGNFPGRFSGRQFSNSRSEMNVSTLELGDSALYLCASRVTPGGQETQYFGPGTRLLVL.

This chain joins TRBV10-1 and TRBJ2-7, with D possibly being TRBD1 (6 bases). The germline CDR1 and CDR2 sequences are WNHNN and SYGVQD (reference sequence). This CDR3 has 13 amino acids. The germline V and J ends were trimmed by 8 bases and 2 bases, with 13 bases remaining between them. The CDR3 loop is CASGGNTPYEQYF. CDR3 DNA sequence: TGCGCCAGCGGGGGCAACACCCCCTACGAGCAGTACTTC.

The V and J genes are TRBV5-4 and TRBJ2-7; maybe TRBD2 (6 bases). The CDR3 has 15 amino acids. Germline V gene data show CDR1 as SGHNT and CDR2 as YYREEE (reference sequence). Trimming shortened V by 1 base and J by 2 bases, and 13 bases separated the two germline ends. Here the CDR3 reads CASSLPGLSTYEQYF. CDR3 DNA: TGTGCCAGCAGCTTGCCGGGACTTTCAACCTACGAGCAGTACTTC.

CDR3 in DNA: TGTGCCAGTAGTACCACGACAGGGGGAGCTTCCCGCTACACCTTC. This encodes CASSTTTGGASRYTF. J is TRBJ1-2 and V is TRBV19; TRBD1 matches 9 bases. The junction had 12 bases not matched to a gene; V was cut back by 4 bases and J by 9 bases. This CDR3 is built from 15 residues. Per the germline V gene, CDR1 is LNHDA and CDR2 is SQIVND (reference sequence).